Reported below is one T cell receptor (beta chain). The clone's antigen remains unknown. Within one base of it there is no much larger clone, and no base qualities were kept. During the collection period, no infections or other immune events were recorded for the healthy donors. Time-dependent variance in a beta-binomial model of T-cell clone differential abundance was calibrated using healthy-donor blood repertoires as a training cohort. There were some ten healthy donors in the training cohort, of whom 3 were female and 7 were male. An age range of roughly 25 to 65 years, with an average of around 44 years, was recorded for the donors. Obtained from a commercial supplier, whole blood was collected from each healthy donor at three time points set two weeks apart. For immunosequencing, genomic DNA was extracted from unsorted whole blood. TCRbeta CDR3 regions were profiled by bias-controlled multiplex PCR amplification of genomic DNA with the immunoSEQ Assay. The published analysis was carried out like this. The absolute abundance of each unique TCRbeta CDR3 region was quantified after sequences were collapsed and filtered. Differential abundance was assessed using a binomial (Fisher-equivalent) model and a beta-binomial model in which time-dependent variance fitted from healthy donors was added. Clones with fewer than 5 combined templates were removed, and a clone was called differentially abundant if the clone's Benjamini-Hochberg FDR was below 0.01. Using the form v = (b*log(k)+a)^2, the beta-binomial variance was modeled as a function of the total template count across the two samples. TCRdb provides this immuneACCESS table in a form limited to in-frame rearrangements. Some clones are lacking; in checked studies, under half of them reflect an unresolved V gene, and why the rest are absent is not known. V, J and clone size were drawn from that table, and D and trimming were deduced from the DNA. This sample gives approximately 80,000 clones in total; almost 85% of them show up just once. The top ten clones comprise 15% to 20% of the sample.

The sample comes from a study of identifying expanded T cells in peripheral blood (dated by TCRdb to about 2019). Concerning the study at large: Technical replicates were generated by sequencing separate aliquots of the same genomic DNA pool, with four replicates compared pairwise.

Broad study findings and their caveats: The authors expected biological variance in healthy repertoires might increase further over much longer intervals such as months to years. The binomial model flagged around 1.2 differentially abundant clones between technical replicates but around 15 over two weeks and roughly 20 over around four weeks. Both the number of clones called differentially abundant and the false-positive rate were significantly reduced by the beta-binomial model across all healthy-donor time intervals. In all healthy donors, the variance in clone template counts between samples taken two weeks apart rose significantly as total template count increased.

V lost 4 bases and J lost 2 bases, and the count of bases not matched to a germline gene is 6. The CDR3 numbers 18 residues from cysteine through phenylalanine. Only the CDR3 portion is preserved as DNA: 54 bases, with reading frame beginning at the first base. Taken from the germline V gene (reference sequence), the CDR1 and CDR2 loops are LNHDA and SQIVND. The sample taken for sequencing was blood. The receptor chain draws on TRBV19 and TRBJ2-3, with 16 bases aligning to TRBD2. This TCR was recovered from a person between 18 and 70 years old in good health. This receptor has the CDR3 CASSKGTSGRAATDTQYF. The DNA reads as follows: TGTGCCAGTAGTAAGGGGACTAGCGGGAGGGCCGCCACAGATACGCAGTATTTT.